One sample yielded the 29 T cell receptor beta chains listed below, sequenced in a study of T cell responses to AZD1222 COVID-19 vaccine. Libraries were prepared by immunoSEQ multiplex PCR; TCRdb keeps only in-frame clonotypes and omits some of them. The sample has around 100,000 clones, about nine tenths seen once. Material: peripheral blood, obtained on day 0 of AZD1222 vaccination. Every receptor here comes from an adult in good health.

The chain is built from TRBV9 and TRBJ1-1; D is unresolved. This CDR3 has 15 amino acids. CDR1 is SGDLS, CDR2 YYNGEE, per germline. V lost 4 bases to trimming and J lost 0 bases, with 13 bases between them. In DNA, the CDR3 is TGTGCCAGCAGCCCGCCGGGCAGAGTGAACACTGAAGCTTTCTTT. Amino acid sequence: CASSPPGRVNTEAFF.

This chain connects TRBV5-1 to TRBJ2-6; the D gene is possibly TRBD2 (5 bases). The CDR3 is 16 amino acids. V was trimmed by 4 bases and J by 0 bases, leaving 11 bases between them. CDR1 is SGHRS, CDR2 YFSETQ, per germline. The CDR3 loop is CASSLGSNSGANVLTF. CDR3 DNA: TGCGCCAGCAGCCTGGGGAGTAACTCTGGGGCCAACGTCCTGACTTTC.

V and J are TRBV3-1 (or the pseudogene TRBV3-2) and TRBJ1-3; D not resolved. The CDR3 sequence is 16 residues long. Per the germline V gene, CDR1 is LGHDT and CDR2 is YNNKEL (reference sequence). V was shortened by 0 bases and J by 0 bases, with 9 bases between the two germline ends. The CDR3 loop reads CASSQEREISGNTIYF. The CDR3, as DNA: TGTGCCAGCAGCCAAGAGCGGGAGATCTCTGGAAACACCATATATTTT.

This chain's CDR3 is CASSFGRADTDTQYF. DNA of the CDR3: TGCGCCAGCAGCTTTGGCAGGGCAGACACAGATACGCAGTATTTT. The J gene is TRBJ2-3, the V gene TRBV5-1; tentative D call: TRBD1 (5 bases). This CDR3 contains 15 residues. The germline V gene encodes CDR1 SGHRS and CDR2 YFSETQ. V was pared by 2 bases and J by 2 bases, with 12 bases between.

This chain uses TRBV6-2 or TRBV6-3 with TRBJ2-3; no clear D gene. Trimming shortened V by 0 bases and J by 5 bases, and 3 bases separated the two germline ends. Germline V lookup: CDR1 MNHEY, CDR2 SVGEGT. CDR3 length: 12 residues. The chain's CDR3 is CASSYSIDTQYF. CDR3 DNA: TGTGCCAGCAGTTACTCGATAGATACGCAGTATTTT.

The chain carries TRBV10-3 and TRBJ2-6; a possible D gene is TRBD2 (5 bases). The germline V gene encodes CDR1 ENHRY and CDR2 SYGVKD. The CDR3 contains 13 residues. Deletions cut 10 bases from V and 2 bases from J, with 9 bases between. The CDR3 region is CASGSPGANVLTF. For the CDR3, the DNA is TGTGCCAGCGGGTCTCCTGGGGCCAACGTCCTGACTTTC.

V and J are TRBV6-5 and TRBJ2-7; 8 nucleotides line up with TRBD2. Germline V gene sequence: CDR1 MNHEY, CDR2 SVGAGI. J gave up 3 bases and V 2 bases, and 6 bases lay outside the gene matches. This CDR3 is 15 amino acids long. In nucleotides, the CDR3 is TGTGCCAGCAGTTACGTAGCGGGATTAAGCTACGAGCAGTACTTC. Its protein product is CASSYVAGLSYEQYF.

V usage is TRBV11-3 and J usage is TRBJ1-1; D ambiguous. The germline V and J ends were trimmed by 6 bases and 4 bases, with 21 bases remaining between them. The germline CDR1 and CDR2 sequences are SGHNT and YENEEA. This CDR3 is built from 16 residues. The CDR3 spells CASSIMIRSRATEAFF. The CDR3 DNA reads TGTGCCAGCAGTATAATGATAAGGAGCCGGGCCACTGAAGCTTTCTTT.

This clone was counted only a few times. The rearrangement joins TRBV6-5 to TRBJ1-6; D remains unclear. The germline V gene encodes CDR1 MNHEY and CDR2 SVGAGI. The CDR3 extends over 11 amino acids. The ends were cut back, 4 bases at V and 10 bases at J, with 5 bases in the middle. The CDR3 nucleotides are TGTGCCAGCAGTTCAGGATCACCCCTCCACTTT. Its protein is CASSSGSPLHF.

The gene calls are TRBV19 and TRBJ1-5; 10 bases agree with TRBD1. Trimming at V came to 7 bases and at J to 6 bases, leaving 6 bases not matched to a gene. Germline CDR1 reads LNHDA; CDR2 reads SQIVND (reference sequence). The CDR3 has 14 residues. The CDR3 sequence: CASTGTGAFQPQHF. In DNA, the CDR3 is TGTGCCAGTACCGGGACAGGGGCGTTTCAGCCCCAGCATTTT.

The CDR3 DNA reads TGTGCCAGCAGTTTATCCGCTAGAGGGGCGGATGGCTACACCTTC. Amino acids: CASSLSARGADGYTF. V gene TRBV28 combines with J gene TRBJ1-2; TRBD1 is a possible D gene (5 bases). Per germline, CDR1 MDHEN and CDR2 SYDVKM. CDR3 length: 15 residues. V was cut by 1 base and J by 6 bases, with 15 bases left in between.

V is TRBV5-1 and J is TRBJ2-7, with 8 nucleotides matching TRBD1. CDR3 length: 14 residues. Germline lookup yields CDR1 SGHRS and CDR2 YFSETQ. Trimming removed 2 bases from V and 7 bases from J; junction bases left unmatched: 8. Written as DNA, the CDR3 is TGCGCCAGCAGCTTCGGACAGGGCTTGGGGGAGCAGTACTTC. Translating it yields CASSFGQGLGEQYF.

The chain links TRBV6-5 to TRBJ1-2, with 8 bases fitting TRBD1. J was trimmed by 4 bases and V by 6 bases; bases with no gene match: 7. The CDR3 totals 14 residues. Germline assignment: CDR1 MNHEY and CDR2 SVGAGI. The CDR3 reads CASRSQGVLYGYTF. CDR3 in DNA: TGTGCCAGCAGATCACAGGGGGTTCTCTATGGCTACACCTTC.

V gene TRBV24-1 combines with J gene TRBJ2-1; 7 nucleotides match TRBD1. Germline V gives CDR1 KGHDR, CDR2 SFDVKD. The CDR3 sequence is 16 residues long. V shed 4 bases and J 9 bases; nucleotides not matched to a gene: 14. CDR3 sequence (DNA): TGTGCCACCAGTGAGACACCAGGGGGAGCATTGGTTGAGCAGTTCTTC. Residues: CATSETPGGALVEQFF.

This chain connects TRBV13 to TRBJ2-3, with TRBD2 matching over 7 bases. J lost 2 bases, V lost 5 bases, and 7 bases had no gene match. The CDR3 has 15 amino acids. Germline CDR1 and CDR2: PRHDT and FYEKMQ (reference sequence). For the CDR3, the DNA is TGTGCCAGCAGCCCCCAAGCGGGACTCACAGATACGCAGTATTTT. Protein sequence: CASSPQAGLTDTQYF.

The rearrangement joins TRBV12-3 or TRBV12-4 to TRBJ2-5, with a tentative D call TRBD1 (6 bases). The CDR3 is 12 amino acids. V lost 2 bases and J lost 5, with 6 bases in between. CDR3 nucleotide sequence: TGTGCCAGCAGTTTAAGGGGGGAGACCCAGTACTTC. This gives the protein CASSLRGETQYF.

The rearrangement links TRBV6-2 or TRBV6-3 to TRBJ1-6; tentative D call: TRBD1 (6 bases). In germline, CDR1 is MNHEY, CDR2 SVGEGT. The CDR3 has 16 residues. V lost 2 bases to trimming and J lost 7 bases, with 15 bases between them. CDR3 sequence reads: CASSYPSGGLNSPLHF. CDR3 nucleotides: TGTGCCAGCAGTTACCCGTCCGGGGGCTTGAATTCACCCCTCCACTTT.

This clone was picked up a small number of times. The chain links TRBV6-2 or TRBV6-3 to TRBJ1-5; D remains ambiguous. The germline V gene has CDR1 MNHEY and CDR2 SVGEGT. Trimming pared 2 bases from V and 0 bases from J, leaving 11 bases between. The CDR3 spans 16 residues. This CDR3 reads CASSYPEPYSNQPQHF. DNA for the CDR3: TGTGCCAGCAGTTACCCCGAGCCTTATAGCAATCAGCCCCAGCATTTT.

The rearrangement links TRBV11-2 to TRBJ1-3; D is undetermined. Germline values: CDR1 SGHAT, CDR2 FQNNGV. The CDR3 runs to 15 residues. V lost 5 bases, J lost 0 bases, and 11 bases lay in between. The CDR3 DNA follows: TGTGCCAGCAGCGTGCTCAAGGGCTCTGGAAACACCATATATTTT. Amino acid sequence: CASSVLKGSGNTIYF.

This clone turned up a few times. The chain has TRBV25-1 and TRBJ2-1; weak D call: TRBD2 (6 bases). In germline, CDR1 is MGHDK, CDR2 SYGVNS. Trimming shortened V by 4 bases and J by 7 bases, and 17 bases separated the two germline ends. The CDR3 is 15 residues long. As DNA, the CDR3 is TGTGCCAGCAGTGCCCCGGGACTCGAACAGAATGAGCAGTTCTTC. It encodes CASSAPGLEQNEQFF.

This sequence joins TRBV6-2 or TRBV6-3 and TRBJ2-6; D not resolved. Looked up from germline, CDR1 is MNHEY and CDR2 is SVGEGT. The V gene lost 2 bases and the J gene lost 0 bases, with 8 bases spanning the gap. This CDR3 has 16 amino acids. In DNA, the CDR3 is TGTGCCAGCAGTTACGACCGTCACTCTGGGGCCAACGTCCTGACTTTC. Translation: CASSYDRHSGANVLTF.

This clone was seen once. The chain is built from TRBV27 and TRBJ1-6, with a weak D call TRBD1 (5 bases). Deletions cut 4 bases from V and 9 bases from J, with 13 bases between. Germline V gives CDR1 MNHEY, CDR2 SMNVEV (reference sequence). The CDR3 has 14 amino acids. In DNA form, the CDR3 reads TGTGCCAGCAGTTATCCAGGGTTGAGTTCACCCCTCCACTTT. Encoded protein: CASSYPGLSSPLHF.

The CDR3 is CASSSDTGRQPQHF. CDR3 DNA: TGTGCCAGCAGTTCAGATACAGGGCGTCAGCCCCAGCATTTT. V gene TRBV2 combines with J gene TRBJ1-5; possibly TRBD1 for D (6 bases). V dropped 5 bases and J dropped 6 bases, with 14 bases sitting between them. The germline gives CDR1 SNHLY, CDR2 FYNNEI. The CDR3 covers 14 residues.

The J gene is TRBJ1-1, the V gene TRBV11-2; D possibly corresponds to TRBD1 (5 bases). With 3 bases removed from V and 3 bases from J, the gap between germline ends came to 17 bases. This CDR3 has 16 residues. CDR1 is SGHAT, CDR2 FQNNGV, per germline. DNA for the CDR3: TGTGCCAGCAGCTTTACCGCGTTCTTGGGGGACACTGAAGCTTTCTTT. The encoded protein is CASSFTAFLGDTEAFF.

The rearrangement joins TRBV5-4 to TRBJ1-2, with D possibly matching TRBD1 (5 bases). The CDR3 is 14 amino acids. V was clipped by 4 bases and J by 3 bases, with 13 bases between them. Germline CDR1 reads SGHNT; CDR2 reads YYREEE (reference sequence). The CDR3 region has the DNA TGTGCCAGCAGCGCGCGGGGGGGAGACTATGGCTACACCTTC. This translates into CASSARGGDYGYTF.

The chain joins TRBV4-1 to TRBJ2-4; 7 bases agree with TRBD1. The CDR3 runs to 12 residues. V lost 8 bases and J lost 3; bases outside the gene matches: 1. Germline CDR1 reads MGHRA; CDR2 reads YSYEKL. The CDR3 protein is CASRDSKNIQYF. In DNA form, the CDR3 reads TGCGCCAGCCGGGACAGCAAAAACATTCAGTACTTC.

The CDR3 reads CASSVGGGGRWNSPLHF. The CDR3 nucleotides are TGTGCCAGCAGCGTAGGAGGAGGGGGCCGGTGGAATTCACCCCTCCACTTT. This rearrangement joins TRBV9 to TRBJ1-6; 7 nucleotides align to TRBD1. In germline, CDR1 is SGDLS, CDR2 YYNGEE. This CDR3 spans 17 amino acids. The junction had 10 bases not matched to a gene; V was cut back by 0 bases and J by 7 bases.

The chain employs TRBV12-5 and TRBJ2-3; 15 bases are shared with TRBD2. J was trimmed by 0 bases and V by 5 bases; bases with no gene match: 12. The CDR3 is 20 residues long. Looked up from germline, CDR1 is LGHNT and CDR2 is FRNRAP. The CDR3: CASGIRTSGRAIPSTDTQYF. The CDR3 nucleotides are TGTGCTAGTGGTATACGGACTAGCGGGAGGGCCATCCCTAGCACAGATACGCAGTATTTT.

The table lists this clone with a count of one. This chain connects TRBV10-2 to TRBJ1-4; 9 bases agree with TRBD1. The germline CDR1 and CDR2 sequences are WSHSY and SAAADI. With 6 bases clipped from V and 8 bases from J, the junction kept 4 bases outside the gene matches. CDR3 size: 13 residues. CDR3 coding DNA: TGCGCCAGCAGCCGGGACAGGGCAGAAAAACTGTTTTTT. Translated: CASSRDRAEKLFF.